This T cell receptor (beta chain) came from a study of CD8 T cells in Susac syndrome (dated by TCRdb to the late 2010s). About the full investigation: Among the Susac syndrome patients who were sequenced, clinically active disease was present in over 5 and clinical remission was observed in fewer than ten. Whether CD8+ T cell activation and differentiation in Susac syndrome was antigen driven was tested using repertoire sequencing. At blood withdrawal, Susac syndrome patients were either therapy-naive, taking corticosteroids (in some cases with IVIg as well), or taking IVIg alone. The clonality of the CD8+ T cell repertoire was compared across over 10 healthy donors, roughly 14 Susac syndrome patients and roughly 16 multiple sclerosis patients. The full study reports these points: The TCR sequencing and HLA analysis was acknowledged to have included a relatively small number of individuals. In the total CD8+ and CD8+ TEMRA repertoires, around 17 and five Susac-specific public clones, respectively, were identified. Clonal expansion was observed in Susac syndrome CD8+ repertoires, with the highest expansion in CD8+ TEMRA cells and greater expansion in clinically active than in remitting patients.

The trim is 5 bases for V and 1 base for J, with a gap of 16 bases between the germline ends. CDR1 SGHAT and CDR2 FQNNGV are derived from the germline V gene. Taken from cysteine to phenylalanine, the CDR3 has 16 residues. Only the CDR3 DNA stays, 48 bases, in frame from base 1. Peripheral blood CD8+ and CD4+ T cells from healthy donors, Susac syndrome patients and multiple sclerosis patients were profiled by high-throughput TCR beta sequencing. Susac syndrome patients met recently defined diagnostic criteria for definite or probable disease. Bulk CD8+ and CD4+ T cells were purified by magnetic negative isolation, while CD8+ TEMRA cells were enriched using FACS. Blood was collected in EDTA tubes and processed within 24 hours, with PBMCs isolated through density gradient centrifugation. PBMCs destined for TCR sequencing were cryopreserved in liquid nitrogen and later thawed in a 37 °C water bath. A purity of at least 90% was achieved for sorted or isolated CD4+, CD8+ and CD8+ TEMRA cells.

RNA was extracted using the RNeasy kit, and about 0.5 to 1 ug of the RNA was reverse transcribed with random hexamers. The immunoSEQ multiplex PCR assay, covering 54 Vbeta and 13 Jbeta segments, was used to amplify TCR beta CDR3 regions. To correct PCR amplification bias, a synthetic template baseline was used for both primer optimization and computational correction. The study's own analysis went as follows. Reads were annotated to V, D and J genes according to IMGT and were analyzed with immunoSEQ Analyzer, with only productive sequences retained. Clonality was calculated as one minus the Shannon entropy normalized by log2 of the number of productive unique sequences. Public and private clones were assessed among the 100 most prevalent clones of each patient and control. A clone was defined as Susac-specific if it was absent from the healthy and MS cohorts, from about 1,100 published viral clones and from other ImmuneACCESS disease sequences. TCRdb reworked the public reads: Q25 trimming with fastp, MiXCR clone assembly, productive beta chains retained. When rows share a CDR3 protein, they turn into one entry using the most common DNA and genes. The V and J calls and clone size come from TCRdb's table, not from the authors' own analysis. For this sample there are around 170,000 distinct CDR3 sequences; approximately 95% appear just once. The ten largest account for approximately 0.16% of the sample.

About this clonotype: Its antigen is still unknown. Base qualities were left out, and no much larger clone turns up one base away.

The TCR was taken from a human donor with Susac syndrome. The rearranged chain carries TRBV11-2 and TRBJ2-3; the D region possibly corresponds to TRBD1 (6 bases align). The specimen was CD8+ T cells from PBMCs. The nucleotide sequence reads TGTGCCAGCAGCACTAGGGACAAATCCGGCACAGATACGCAGTATTTT. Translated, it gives CASSTRDKSGTDTQYF. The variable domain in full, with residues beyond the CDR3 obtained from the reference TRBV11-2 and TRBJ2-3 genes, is EAGVAQSPRYKIIEKRQSVAFWCNPISGHATLYWYQQILGQGPKLLIQFQNNGVVDDSQLPKDRFSAERLKGVDSTLKIQPAKLEDSAVYLCASSTRDKSGTDTQYFGPGTRLTVL.